This is a list of T cell receptor beta chains from one sample in a study of CD8 T cells in ankylosing spondylitis. Using its own MiXCR run on the 5' RACE reads, TCRdb lists one record per CDR3 protein. The sample lists 270,000 or so distinct CDR3 sequences, 18% seen once, with 25% to 40% in the top ten. Sequences were obtained from blood, either unsorted or a sorted T cell fraction (not recorded which). These receptors all stem from a male donor with ankylosing spondylitis or in good health (not recorded which). CDR3s include the opening cysteine and the closing phenylalanine or tryptophan. The order of the fields is D gene, J gene, clone size, CDR3 length, V gene, CDR3 protein, CDR3 DNA. D genes are given only for firm matches. Expanded clones are given a class, and other clones once, few, many or no size at all.

TRBD2 | TRBJ2-4 | few | 14 | TRBV12-3/TRBV12-4 | CASSLAEGRGTLYF | TGTGCCAGCAGTTTAGCGGAGGGGAGGGGTACTTTGTACTTC
. | TRBJ2-7 | . | 13 | TRBV12-3/TRBV12-4 | CASSLHSSSEQYF | TGTGCCAGCAGTCTCCACTCGTCGAGCGAGCAGTACTTC
. | TRBJ2-5 | . | 15 | TRBV29-1 | CSVEEAGNEAETQYF | TGCAGCGTTGAAGAAGCAGGGAATGAAGCGGAGACCCAGTACTTC
. | TRBJ2-1 | . | 15 | TRBV7-9 | CASSPPARTRDEQFF | TGTGCCAGCAGCCCGCCGGCCAGGACTCGGGATGAGCAGTTCTTC
TRBD2 | TRBJ2-7 | many | 12 | TRBV12-3/TRBV12-4 | CASNPGGYEQYF | TGTGCCAGCAACCCGGGAGGATACGAGCAGTACTTC
TRBD2 | TRBJ2-5 | . | 15 | TRBV6-1 | CASSGTSASQETQYF | TGTGCCAGCAGCGGGACTAGCGCCTCCCAAGAGACCCAGTACTTC
TRBD1 | TRBJ2-1 | few | 15 | TRBV5-6 | CASSLGQGAIREQFF | TGTGCCAGCAGCTTGGGGCAGGGGGCTATAAGGGAGCAGTTCTTC
TRBD2 | TRBJ2-1 | . | 15 | TRBV12-3/TRBV12-4 | CASCDLREGSREQFF | TGTGCCAGTTGTGACTTGCGGGAGGGGTCTAGGGAGCAGTTCTTC
TRBD2 | TRBJ2-2 | . | 17 | TRBV6-2/TRBV6-3 | CASSYSPSGKGTGELFF | TGTGCCAGCAGTTACTCTCCTAGCGGGAAGGGCACCGGGGAGCTGTTTTTT
. | TRBJ2-1 | . | 14 | TRBV5-6 | CASSSLTSQNEQFF | TGTGCCAGCAGCTCCCTGACTAGTCAGAATGAGCAGTTCTTC